This T cell receptor (beta chain) was obtained from a study of T cells in Graves' hyperthyroidism and ophthalmopathy. Germline CDR1 MNHEY, CDR2 SMNVEV (reference sequence). This CDR3 is built from 17 residues. V dropped 5 bases and J dropped 4; count of bases not matched to a gene: 13. In this sample, this clonotype turned up many times. TCR beta CDR3 regions were amplified from RNA transcripts. HTBI primers were the set used in a first-round RT-PCR of the TCR CDR3. TCRdb ran MiXCR on the multiplex PCR reads and lists one entry per CDR3 protein. Of over 250,000 distinct CDR3 sequences in the sample, 25% were seen once.

The sample was blood. This chain links TRBV27 with TRBJ1-5; TRBD1 matches at 8 bases. The TCR was taken from a man aged 40-49 years with Graves' hyperthyroidism that later progressed to Graves' ophthalmopathy. CDR3 DNA: TGTGCCAGCAGTGCTTACCCGGGACAGGAAATAAATCAGCCCCAGCATTTT. It translates to CASSAYPGQEINQPQHF.